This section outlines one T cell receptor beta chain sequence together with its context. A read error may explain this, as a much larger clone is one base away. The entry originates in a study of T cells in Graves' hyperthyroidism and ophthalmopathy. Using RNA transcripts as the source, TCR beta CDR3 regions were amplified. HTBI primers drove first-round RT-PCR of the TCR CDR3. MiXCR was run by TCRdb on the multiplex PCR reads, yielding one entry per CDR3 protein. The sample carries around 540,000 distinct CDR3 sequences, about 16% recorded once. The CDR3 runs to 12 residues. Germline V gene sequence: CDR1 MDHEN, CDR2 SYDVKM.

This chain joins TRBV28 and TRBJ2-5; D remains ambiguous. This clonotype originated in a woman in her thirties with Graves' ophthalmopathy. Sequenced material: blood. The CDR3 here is CAASAEKETQSF. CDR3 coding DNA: TGTGCCGCCTCCGCGGAGAAAGAGACCCAGTCCTTC.